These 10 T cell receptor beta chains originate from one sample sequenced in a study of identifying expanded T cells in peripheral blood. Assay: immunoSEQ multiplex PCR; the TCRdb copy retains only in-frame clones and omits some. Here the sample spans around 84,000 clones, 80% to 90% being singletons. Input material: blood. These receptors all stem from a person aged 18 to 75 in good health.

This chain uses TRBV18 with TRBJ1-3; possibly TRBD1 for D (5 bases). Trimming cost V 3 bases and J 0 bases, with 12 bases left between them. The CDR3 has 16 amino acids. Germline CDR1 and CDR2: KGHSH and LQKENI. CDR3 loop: CASSPVGGDSGNTIYF. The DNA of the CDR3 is TGTGCCAGCTCACCCGTCGGGGGGGACTCTGGAAACACCATATATTTT.

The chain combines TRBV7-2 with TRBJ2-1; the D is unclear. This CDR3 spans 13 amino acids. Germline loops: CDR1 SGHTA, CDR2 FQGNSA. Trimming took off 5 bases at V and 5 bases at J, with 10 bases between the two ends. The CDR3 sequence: CASSPPRNNEQFF. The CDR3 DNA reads TGTGCCAGCAGCCCACCCCGTAACAATGAGCAGTTCTTC.

CDR3 sequence reads: CASSSRQRTFEAFF. CDR3 in DNA: TGTGCCAGCAGCTCGCGACAGAGAACCTTTGAAGCTTTCTTT. The chain couples TRBV13 to TRBJ1-1, with D maybe TRBD1 (5 bases). Looked up from germline, CDR1 is PRHDT and CDR2 is FYEKMQ (reference sequence). V was pared by 4 bases and J by 7 bases, with 16 bases between. The CDR3 spans 14 residues.

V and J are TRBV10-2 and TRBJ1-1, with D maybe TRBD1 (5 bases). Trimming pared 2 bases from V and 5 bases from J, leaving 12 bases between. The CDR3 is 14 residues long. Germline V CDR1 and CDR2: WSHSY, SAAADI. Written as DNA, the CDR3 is TGCGCCAGCAGTGAGCCAGGGCGAAGGACTGAAGCTTTCTTT. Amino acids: CASSEPGRRTEAFF.

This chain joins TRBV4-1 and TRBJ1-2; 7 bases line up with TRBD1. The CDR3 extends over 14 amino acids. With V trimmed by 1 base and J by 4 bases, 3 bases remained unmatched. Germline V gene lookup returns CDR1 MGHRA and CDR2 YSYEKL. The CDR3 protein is CASSQGDSTYGYTF. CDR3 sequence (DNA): TGCGCCAGCAGCCAAGGGGACAGCACCTATGGCTACACCTTC.

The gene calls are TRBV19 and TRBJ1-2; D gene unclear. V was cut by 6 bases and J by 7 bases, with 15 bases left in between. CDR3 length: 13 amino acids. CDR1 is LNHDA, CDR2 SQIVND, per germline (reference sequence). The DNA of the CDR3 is TGTGCCAGTAGGGATTCCGTCTTCACTGGCTACACCTTC. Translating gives CASRDSVFTGYTF. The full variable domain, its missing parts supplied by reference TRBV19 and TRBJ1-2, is DGGITQSPKYLFRKEGQNVTLSCEQNLNHDAMYWYRQDPGQGLRLIYYSQIVNDFQKGDIAEGYSVSREKKESFPLTVTSAQKNPTAFYLCASRDSVFTGYTFGSGTRLTVV.

The CDR3 DNA follows: TGTGCCAGCAAAGGCGTTCTCTTCGGCTACACCTTC. Protein sequence: CASKGVLFGYTF. The chain carries TRBV6-6 and TRBJ1-2; D remains unclear. The germline V gene has CDR1 MNHNY and CDR2 SVGAGI (reference sequence). The CDR3 extends over 12 amino acids. Trimming took 7 bases from V and 8 from J, leaving 14 bases between them.

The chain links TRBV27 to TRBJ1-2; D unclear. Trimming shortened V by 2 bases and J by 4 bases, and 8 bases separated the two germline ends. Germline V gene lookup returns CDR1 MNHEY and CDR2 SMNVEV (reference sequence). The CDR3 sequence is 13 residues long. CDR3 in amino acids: CASSLHGSYGYTF. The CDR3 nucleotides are TGTGCCAGCAGTTTACACGGCTCCTATGGCTACACCTTC.

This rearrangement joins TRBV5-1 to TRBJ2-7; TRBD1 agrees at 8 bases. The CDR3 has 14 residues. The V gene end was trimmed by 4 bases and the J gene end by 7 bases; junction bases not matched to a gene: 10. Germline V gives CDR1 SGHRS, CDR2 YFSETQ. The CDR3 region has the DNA TGCGCCAGCAGCGTGACAGGGGCCTCGTTGGAGCAGTACTTC. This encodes CASSVTGASLEQYF. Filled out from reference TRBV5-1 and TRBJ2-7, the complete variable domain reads KAGVTQTPRYLIKTRGQQVTLSCSPISGHRSVSWYQQTPGQGLQFLFEYFSETQRNKGNFPGRFSGRQFSNSRSEMNVSTLELGDSALYLCASSVTGASLEQYFGPGTRLTVT.

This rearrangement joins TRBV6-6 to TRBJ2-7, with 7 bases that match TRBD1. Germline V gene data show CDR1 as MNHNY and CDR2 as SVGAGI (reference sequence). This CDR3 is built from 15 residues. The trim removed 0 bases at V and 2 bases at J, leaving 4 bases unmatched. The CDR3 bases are TGTGCCAGCAGTTACTCCCAGGGGGAGACCTACGAGCAGTACTTC. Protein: CASSYSQGETYEQYF.